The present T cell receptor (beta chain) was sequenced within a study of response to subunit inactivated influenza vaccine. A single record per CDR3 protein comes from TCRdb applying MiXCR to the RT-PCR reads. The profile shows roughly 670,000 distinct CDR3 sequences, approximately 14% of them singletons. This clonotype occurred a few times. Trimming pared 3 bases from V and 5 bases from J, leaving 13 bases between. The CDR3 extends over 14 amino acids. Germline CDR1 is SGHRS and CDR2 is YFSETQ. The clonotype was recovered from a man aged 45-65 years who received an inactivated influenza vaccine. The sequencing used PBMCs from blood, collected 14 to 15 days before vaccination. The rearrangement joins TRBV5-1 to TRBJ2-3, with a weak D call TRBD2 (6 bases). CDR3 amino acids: CASSSGGSQDTQYF. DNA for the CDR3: TGCGCCAGCAGCTCTGGGGGGTCCCAAGATACGCAGTATTTT.